This entry concerns a single TCR beta chain. Original processing notes: Counts of nucleated cells, estimated from reference gene primer amplification, were obtained. Clones were sequenced by immunoSEQ multiplex PCR, and TCRdb holds only the in-frame ones, with some missing. V, J and clone size reflect that table, while D and trimming were determined from the DNA. The sample shows 250,000 to 300,000 clones, about 87% of them seen only once. The sample belongs to a study of blood T cell repertoires in COVID-19. Study overall: Whether acute or convalescent, the COVID-19 samples came from the United States, Italy and Spain. PBMCs, B-cell-depleted T cells, or T cells were the source of the cDNA or gDNA that made up the material.

This CDR3 is 14 amino acids long. Trimming cost V 4 bases and J 4 bases, with 14 bases left between them. The germline V gene encodes CDR1 SGDLS and CDR2 YYNGEE. This TCR derives from a woman between 35 and 50 years old with acute or convalescent COVID-19. This chain links TRBV9 with TRBJ1-2, with D maybe TRBD1 (5 bases). The sample was peripheral blood. CDR3 sequence: CASSPSGARYGYTF. CDR3 nucleotide sequence: TGTGCCAGCAGCCCTAGCGGGGCCCGCTATGGCTACACCTTC.